This entry lists 25 T cell receptor beta chains sequenced from one sample in a study of blood T cell repertoires in COVID-19. Sequencing used immunoSEQ multiplex PCR; TCRdb keeps in-frame clones, though not all of them. In the table there are about 220,000 clones, almost 85% of which are singletons. The material sequenced was peripheral blood. The receptors here all came from a woman between 65 and 79 years old with COVID-19, enrolled during active disease.

V usage is TRBV3-1 (or the pseudogene TRBV3-2) and J usage is TRBJ1-1; 7 nucleotides align to TRBD1. The germline CDR1 and CDR2 sequences are LGHDT and YNNKEL (reference sequence). The ends lost 4 bases at V and 7 bases at J; junction bases unmatched: 6. This CDR3 contains 13 residues. CDR3 bases: TGTGCCAGCAGCCCACAGGGGTTGGGTGAAGCTTTCTTT. It encodes CASSPQGLGEAFF.

This chain connects TRBV7-9 to TRBJ2-7; 8 nucleotides line up with TRBD1. The V gene's germline CDR1 is SEHNR and CDR2 FQNEAQ (reference sequence). The CDR3 is 14 amino acids. With 5 bases clipped from V and 5 bases from J, the junction kept 8 bases outside the gene matches. The CDR3: CASSLGQGTHEQYF. Written as DNA, the CDR3 is TGTGCCAGCAGCCTCGGACAGGGAACCCACGAGCAGTACTTC.

The chain carries TRBV7-2 and TRBJ2-7; D possibly corresponds to TRBD1 (6 bases). CDR1 is SGHTA and CDR2 is FQGNSA in the germline V gene. The length of the CDR3 is 15 residues. The V and J ends lost 1 base and 4 bases respectively, with 14 bases between them. Written as DNA, the CDR3 is TGTGCCAGCAGCTTAGGGCAGGGGTTTAAGTACGAGCAGTACTTC. It codes for CASSLGQGFKYEQYF.

The V call is TRBV5-1, the J call TRBJ1-1, with 7 bases lining up with TRBD1. The germline V gene encodes CDR1 SGHRS and CDR2 YFSETQ. The CDR3 is 14 residues long. V dropped 4 bases and J dropped 4; count of bases not matched to a gene: 7. The CDR3 region is CASSGTTGTTEAFF. CDR3 nucleotides: TGCGCCAGCAGCGGAACGACAGGGACCACTGAAGCTTTCTTT. Together with reference TRBV5-1 and TRBJ1-1, the CDR3 gives the full variable domain: KAGVTQTPRYLIKTRGQQVTLSCSPISGHRSVSWYQQTPGQGLQFLFEYFSETQRNKGNFPGRFSGRQFSNSRSEMNVSTLELGDSALYLCASSGTTGTTEAFFGQGTRLTVV.

A few counts support this clone. The chain joins TRBV3-1 (or the pseudogene TRBV3-2) to TRBJ2-3; D is uncertain. Trimming removed 5 bases at V and 5 bases at J, with 8 bases between. Germline CDR1 reads LGHDT; CDR2 reads YNNKEL (reference sequence). The length of the CDR3 is 12 residues. The CDR3 spells CASSSTRDTQYF. The CDR3 DNA is TGTGCCAGCAGCTCTACCCGAGATACGCAGTATTTT.

This clone was observed a handful of times. The rearrangement uses TRBV5-5 and TRBJ1-2; 10 nucleotides align to TRBD1. This CDR3 has 16 amino acids. From germline, CDR1 is SGHKS and CDR2 YYEKEE (reference sequence). With V trimmed by 5 bases and J by 2 bases, 9 bases remained unmatched. The CDR3 DNA sequence: TGTGCCAGCAGGACACTTCCGGGACAGGGGAACTATGGCTACACCTTC. Protein sequence: CASRTLPGQGNYGYTF.

The CDR3 is CASSPRQGAVIDIQYF. The DNA for the CDR3 is TGTGCCAGCAGCCCGAGACAGGGGGCTGTAATTGACATTCAGTACTTC. The genes are TRBV7-9 and TRBJ2-4; 10 nucleotides agree with TRBD1. The CDR3 length is 16 residues. Unmatched junction bases numbered 12, after V lost 5 bases and J lost 8 bases. Looked up from germline, CDR1 is SEHNR and CDR2 is FQNEAQ (reference sequence).

In this sample, this clone turned up a few times. This chain connects TRBV7-3 to TRBJ2-1; 8 bases align to TRBD2. Per germline, CDR1 SGHTA and CDR2 FQGTGA. V shed 6 bases and J 5 bases; nucleotides not matched to a gene: 6. This CDR3 spans 14 amino acids. The CDR3 nucleotides read TGTGCCAGCAGGTTGAGCGGGAGCAACAATGAGCAGTTCTTC. Residues: CASRLSGSNNEQFF.

The genes are TRBV4-2 and TRBJ2-7; 8 bases agree with TRBD2. The CDR3 sequence is 15 residues long. V trimming: 0 bases; J trimming: 4 bases; junction bases outside the gene matches: 5. CDR1 and CDR2 from the germline V gene are LGHNA and YNFKEQ. The CDR3 sequence is CASSQDWTSRYEQYF. DNA of the CDR3: TGTGCCAGCAGCCAAGATTGGACTAGCAGATACGAGCAGTACTTC.

CDR3 DNA sequence: TGTGCCAGCAGCTTAAGGATTGGACAGGGGGGCAATCAGCCCCAGCATTTT. This gives the protein CASSLRIGQGGNQPQHF. The genes are TRBV5-8 and TRBJ1-5; TRBD1 aligns across 10 bases. This CDR3 comprises 17 residues. V lost 2 bases and J lost 2; bases outside the gene matches: 7. Germline CDR1 reads SGHTS; CDR2 reads YDEGEE. Filled out from reference TRBV5-8 and TRBJ1-5, the complete variable domain reads EAGVTQSPTHLIKTRGQQATLRCSPISGHTSVYWYQQALGLGLQFLLWYDEGEERNRGNFPPRFSGRQFPNYSSELNVNALELEDSALYLCASSLRIGQGGNQPQHFGDGTRLSIL.

The CDR3 bases are TGTGCCAGCCATTCCCCCCCAGGTACCTCTGGAAACACCATATATTTT. Its protein is CASHSPPGTSGNTIYF. The V gene is TRBV7-4, the J gene TRBJ1-3; D is unclear. V was shortened by 8 bases and J by 0 bases, with 17 bases between the two germline ends. The CDR3 is 16 residues long. Per the germline V gene, CDR1 is SGHVT and CDR2 is SQSDAQ.

The chain uses TRBV28 and TRBJ2-6; TRBD1 might be the D (6 bases). Trimming took 4 bases from V and 2 from J, leaving 9 bases between them. CDR3 size: 15 residues. CDR1 is MDHEN and CDR2 is SYDVKM in the germline V gene. The CDR3 is CASSSGETGANVLTF. DNA of the CDR3: TGTGCCAGCAGTTCAGGGGAAACTGGGGCCAACGTCCTGACTTTC.

V usage is TRBV3-1 (or the pseudogene TRBV3-2) and J usage is TRBJ2-7; 8 nucleotides agree with TRBD2. Germline lookup yields CDR1 LGHDT and CDR2 YNNKEL (reference sequence). The junction had 13 bases not matched to a gene; V was cut back by 2 bases and J by 1 base. The CDR3 is made up of 18 amino acids. CDR3 nucleotide sequence: TGTGCCAGCAGCCAAAAAATTCTGGAAGCGGGGGCATCCTACGAGCAGTACTTC. This encodes CASSQKILEAGASYEQYF.

This chain uses TRBV7-2 with TRBJ2-1; 8 bases line up with TRBD2. The CDR3 is 14 residues long. V shed 10 bases, J shed 4 bases, and the junction held 9 bases outside the gene matches. Germline CDR1 is SGHTA and CDR2 is FQGNSA. DNA for the CDR3: TGTGCCACCGCCCTCGCGGGGGGTTACAATGAGCAGTTCTTC. It specifies CATALAGGYNEQFF.

V and J are TRBV2 and TRBJ2-7; the match to TRBD1 covers 7 bases. Germline V lookup: CDR1 SNHLY, CDR2 FYNNEI. J lost 1 base, V lost 6 bases, and 6 bases had no gene match. The CDR3 covers 14 residues. In nucleotides, the CDR3 is TGTGCCAGCAGATATACAGGGGAATCCTACGAGCAGTACTTC. As protein: CASRYTGESYEQYF.

The chain carries TRBV7-3 and TRBJ2-2; D is possibly TRBD2 (6 bases). The CDR3 has 14 amino acids. V lost 5 bases to trimming and J lost 7 bases, with 14 bases between them. Per germline, CDR1 SGHTA and CDR2 FQGTGA. The CDR3: CASSKGLHDGELFF. DNA of the CDR3: TGTGCCAGCAGCAAGGGACTCCATGACGGGGAGCTGTTTTTT.

V gene TRBV6-5 combines with J gene TRBJ1-1; maybe TRBD1 (5 bases). Trimming removed 4 bases at V and 1 base at J, with 7 bases between. Germline values: CDR1 MNHEY, CDR2 SVGAGI. The CDR3 extends over 13 amino acids. CDR3 sequence reads: CASSWDWNTEAFF. CDR3 DNA sequence: TGTGCCAGCAGTTGGGACTGGAACACTGAAGCTTTCTTT.

The gene calls are TRBV4-3 and TRBJ1-1, with D unclear. CDR1 is LGHNA, CDR2 YSLEER, per germline. V lost 0 bases to trimming and J lost 6 bases, with 17 bases between them. CDR3 length: 16 amino acids. The CDR3 DNA is TGCGCCAGCAGCCAAGATCGGGTCAGCCTCGGAGCTGAAGCTTTCTTT. This sequence encodes CASSQDRVSLGAEAFF.

This chain links TRBV6-2 or TRBV6-3 with TRBJ1-4; D not resolved. The CDR3 runs 14 residues. CDR1 and CDR2 from the germline V gene are MNHEY and SVGEGT. Between the trimmed V and J ends, which lost 6 bases and 8 bases, there was a span of 16 bases. The CDR3 reads CASSTGLLGEKLFF. The CDR3 coding sequence is TGTGCCAGCAGCACCGGACTACTAGGAGAAAAACTGTTTTTT.

This rearrangement joins TRBV19 to TRBJ1-3; D is unclear. V lost 7 bases and J 2 bases, leaving 15 bases between the germline ends. Germline V gene sequence: CDR1 LNHDA, CDR2 SQIVND (reference sequence). This CDR3 has 15 residues. CDR3 coding DNA: TGTGCCAGTACCCGGGAGGTAGGAACTGGAAACACCATATATTTT. This encodes CASTREVGTGNTIYF.

This clone has only one observation. V gene TRBV6-5 combines with J gene TRBJ1-1; 9 positions agree with TRBD1. V shed 6 bases and J 0 bases; nucleotides not matched to a gene: 2. The CDR3 is made up of 14 amino acids. Looked up from germline, CDR1 is MNHEY and CDR2 is SVGAGI. The DNA of the CDR3 is TGTGCCAGCAGACAGGGGGCAGTGAACACTGAAGCTTTCTTT. Translated: CASRQGAVNTEAFF.

V and J are TRBV9 and TRBJ2-3; 8 bases fit TRBD2. The CDR3 runs 17 residues. After removal of 0 bases from V and 0 bases from J, the junction contained 6 bases not matched to a gene. Germline CDR1 and CDR2: SGDLS and YYNGEE. CDR3 DNA sequence: TGTGCCAGCAGCGTAGCGGCCGGGAGGGCTAGCACAGATACGCAGTATTTT. Translation gives CASSVAAGRASTDTQYF.

This chain links TRBV5-6 with TRBJ1-6; maybe TRBD1 (5 bases). This CDR3 has 15 amino acids. The V gene's germline CDR1 is SGHDT and CDR2 YYEEEE. Trimming took 3 bases from V and 5 from J, leaving 12 bases between them. The CDR3 DNA follows: TGTGCCAGCAGCTCAACAGGCCTCAATAATTCACCCCTCCACTTT. Its translation is CASSSTGLNNSPLHF.

The CDR3 sequence is CSAYDTEAFF. Written as DNA, the CDR3 is TGCAGTGCTTATGACACTGAAGCTTTCTTT. This chain connects TRBV20-1 to TRBJ1-1, with unresolved D. The CDR3 loop spans 10 amino acids. The germline V gene has CDR1 DFQATT and CDR2 SNEGSKA (reference sequence). Between the trimmed V and J ends, which lost 5 bases and 3 bases, there was a span of 4 bases.

The genes are TRBV5-1 and TRBJ2-7; maybe TRBD1 (6 bases). CDR3 size: 14 residues. V lost 3 bases and J lost 7, with 17 bases in between. Germline-derived CDR1 and CDR2 are SGHRS and YFSETQ. CDR3 DNA: TGCGCCAGCAGCTCTTATCCCAGGGGCGGAGAGCAGTACTTC. This translates into CASSSYPRGGEQYF. Filled out from reference TRBV5-1 and TRBJ2-7, the complete variable domain reads KAGVTQTPRYLIKTRGQQVTLSCSPISGHRSVSWYQQTPGQGLQFLFEYFSETQRNKGNFPGRFSGRQFSNSRSEMNVSTLELGDSALYLCASSSYPRGGEQYFGPGTRLTVT.